This TCR beta chain was recovered during a study of OX40 agonist ivuxolimab in advanced cancers. Looking at the study overall: In this trial design, patients received ivuxolimab intravenously at 0.01 to 10 mg/kg every 2 weeks. Participants averaged 60 years of age (range about 23 to 90) and were around 80% male. Study observations and caveats: CD8+ T cells showed, on average, more clonal expansion than CD4+ cells.

CDR1 SGHAT and CDR2 FQNNGV come from the germline V gene. Trimming shortened V by 1 base and J by 12 bases, and 13 bases separated the two germline ends. The CDR3 extends over 12 amino acids. Assay: immunoSEQ multiplex PCR; the TCRdb copy retains only in-frame clones and omits some. The sample includes around 64,000 clones, approximately 90% of them seen just once. A note on this clone: Its antigen is unknown.

The sample consisted of CD4+ or CD8+ T cells sorted from blood, taken in a trial of the OX40 agonist ivuxolimab. The rearrangement links TRBV11-2 to TRBJ2-7; D gene unclear. The TCR originated in an adult with an advanced solid tumor such as melanoma, head and neck, liver or kidney cancer. The DNA for the CDR3 is TGTGCCAGCAGCTTAGTTGATCCAGAGGTGTACTTC. Residues: CASSLVDPEVYF. Based on the CDR3 plus reference TRBV11-2 and TRBJ2-7, the full variable domain is EAGVAQSPRYKIIEKRQSVAFWCNPISGHATLYWYQQILGQGPKLLIQFQNNGVVDDSQLPKDRFSAERLKGVDSTLKIQPAKLEDSAVYLCASSLVDPEVYFGPGTRLTVT.